The rows below give T cell receptor beta chains drawn from one sample of a study of blood T cell repertoires in COVID-19. This table comes from immunoSEQ multiplex PCR, and its TCRdb copy is limited to in-frame clones, with some not included. The sample lists roughly 56,000 clones; about 89% were seen once. Sequencing input: peripheral blood. Every receptor here comes from a human donor in a cohort sampled during active COVID-19. The CDR3 runs from the conserved cysteine through the conserved F or W. D genes are given only for firm matches. Only part of the rows carry a size: once, few, many, or a class if the clone is expanded.

V,D,size,J,DNA,CDR3
TRBV6-5,TRBD1,-,TRBJ1-2,TGTGCCAGCAGTACAGGGGAATGGAGCTATGGCTACACCTTC,CASSTGEWSYGYTF
TRBV10-3,TRBD1,-,TRBJ1-1,TGTGCCACCACGTCCGGGACAGGGGAGGGGGGCACTGAAGCTTTCTTT,CATTSGTGEGGTEAFF
TRBV11-2,-,few,TRBJ1-6,TGTGCCAGCAGCTTACGGAGGTTCCCGAGCTCCTATAATTCACCCCTCCACTTT,CASSLRRFPSSYNSPLHF
TRBV6-5,TRBD1,medium-sized,TRBJ2-7,TGTGCCAGCAGTTACTCCGGGACAGGGGGCTACGAGCAGTACTTC,CASSYSGTGGYEQYF
TRBV7-9,TRBD2,-,TRBJ2-2,TGTGCCAGCAGCATGGGGGGACTACCGAACACCGGGGAGCTGTTTTTT,CASSMGGLPNTGELFF
TRBV18,TRBD2,few,TRBJ2-7,TGTGCCAGCTCACCGACTAGCGCCTACGAGCAGTACTTC,CASSPTSAYEQYF
TRBV6-2/TRBV6-3,-,-,TRBJ1-1,TGTGCCAGCAGTTACTCGACCAGGCCGAGAAGGTCGAACACTGAAGCTTTCTTT,CASSYSTRPRRSNTEAFF
TRBV6-2/TRBV6-3,TRBD1,few,TRBJ2-7,TGTGCCAGCAGTTACGACGGACAGGGGTACGAGCAGTACTTC,CASSYDGQGYEQYF
TRBV19,-,-,TRBJ2-6,TGTGCCAGTAGGCGTAAAGGGGGCTCTGGGGCCAACGTCCTGACTTTC,CASRRKGGSGANVLTF
TRBV6-2/TRBV6-3,-,once,TRBJ2-7,TGTGCCAGCAGTCCAAGCCGGGATCGAAGGTACGAGCAGTACTTC,CASSPSRDRRYEQYF
TRBV30,-,-,TRBJ1-1,TGTGCCTGGAGTGTTCTACTTGTGGGGGGGAACACTGAAGCTTTCTTT,CAWSVLLVGGNTEAFF
TRBV4-3,-,-,TRBJ2-1,TGCGCCAGCAGCCATCCAAACCGGGGGTACAATGAGCAGTTCTTC,CASSHPNRGYNEQFF
TRBV30,-,-,TRBJ1-1,TGTGCCTGGAGTCGACTAGGGGATTTTGAAGCTTTCTTT,CAWSRLGDFEAFF
TRBV11-1,TRBD2,-,TRBJ2-3,TGTGCCAGCAGCTTAGCTAGGACGGGGGGGCGCACAGATACGCAGTATTTT,CASSLARTGGRTDTQYF
TRBV5-1,TRBD1,-,TRBJ1-1,TGCGCCAGCAGCGCCCGCGTCGACAGGGCTGACACTGAAGCTTTCTTT,CASSARVDRADTEAFF
TRBV7-9,-,-,TRBJ2-3,TGTGCCAGCAGCTACACAGCTACGCAGTATTTT,CASSYTATQYF
TRBV5-4,-,-,TRBJ2-1,TGTGCCAGCCGGGAGGGGGCGTTGTATGAGCAGTTCTTC,CASREGALYEQFF
TRBV5-1,-,once,TRBJ2-6,TGCGCCAGCAGCTTGTCTTTGTCAGGAGGTACTGGGGCCAACGTCCTGACTTTC,CASSLSLSGGTGANVLTF
TRBV5-1,TRBD1,-,TRBJ2-1,TGCGCCAGCAGCTGGGACAGGGGGGCGATTTACAATGAGCAGTTCTTC,CASSWDRGAIYNEQFF
TRBV27,TRBD1,-,TRBJ2-7,TGTGCCAGCAGTTTAAGGTGGGCAGGGGGCGGCGAGCAGTACTTC,CASSLRWAGGGEQYF
TRBV7-2,-,few,TRBJ2-5,TGTGCCAGCAGCTTAGTTTTTGGGGGGCAAGAGACCCAGTACTTC,CASSLVFGGQETQYF
TRBV18,TRBD1,-,TRBJ1-1,TGTGCCAGCTCAGGGGCGGGGACAGCGAACACTGAAGCTTTCTTT,CASSGAGTANTEAFF
TRBV11-2,TRBD2,-,TRBJ2-7,TGTGCCAGCAGCCCTTTAGCGGGGGGTACCTACGAGCAGTACTTC,CASSPLAGGTYEQYF
TRBV7-9,TRBD2,few,TRBJ2-7,TGTGCCAGCAGCATGCCGGAGCGGGGGACCTACGAGCAGTACTTC,CASSMPERGTYEQYF
TRBV7-3,TRBD1,once,TRBJ1-4,TGTGCCAGCAGCCTATGGGACAGGGGAGGAGGGCCGAATGAAAAACTGTTTTTT,CASSLWDRGGGPNEKLFF
TRBV21-1,-,-,TRBJ2-7,TGTGCCAGCAGGGGGCGCGACTACGAGCAGTACTTC,CASRGRDYEQYF
TRBV6-6,-,-,TRBJ2-7,TGTGCCAGCAGTTTCTGGACAGACTCCTACGAGCAGTACTTC,CASSFWTDSYEQYF
TRBV29-1,TRBD1,few,TRBJ2-3,TGCAGCACCCTTCTCGGGACAGGGTGGGATACGCAGTATTTT,CSTLLGTGWDTQYF
TRBV6-2/TRBV6-3,-,-,TRBJ1-2,TGTGCCAGCAGTGGGCGGGACGGGGGCTATGGCTACACCTTC,CASSGRDGGYGYTF
TRBV15,-,-,TRBJ2-7,TGTGCCACCAGCAGAGATCGAGGAGAGTACGAGCAGTACTTC,CATSRDRGEYEQYF
TRBV19,-,-,TRBJ1-5,TGTGCCAGTAACCATCCAGGGAGGGTCGGCAATCAGCCCCAGCATTTT,CASNHPGRVGNQPQHF
TRBV27,-,once,TRBJ1-3,TGTGCCAGCAGTTCGGTGTACGGAGGGTGGATATATTTT,CASSSVYGGWIYF
TRBV7-2,TRBD1,-,TRBJ2-3,TGTGCCAGCAGCCCAGGGGGCTGGGATACGCAGTATTTT,CASSPGGWDTQYF
TRBV29-1,-,-,TRBJ1-1,TGCAGCGTTGACCCAGGGCAGAGCACTGAAGCTTTCTTT,CSVDPGQSTEAFF